This record looks at one T cell receptor (beta chain) sequence and its context. Its antigen is unknown. Repertoires were generated with immunoSEQ multiplex PCR, while TCRdb's copy carries only in-frame clones and drops some. The sample lists 40,000 to 45,000 clones; around 90% were seen once. The germline V gene has CDR1 SGHVS and CDR2 FNYEAQ. The CDR3 extends over 16 amino acids. With 1 base removed from V and 4 bases from J, the gap between germline ends came to 13 bases. No change in lesions over the prior 6 months defined stable disease. The entry originates in a study of resident and recirculating memory T cells in vitiligo. Notes on the study in general: Clonality differed among vitiligo lesions, with no unique dominant clone.

The chain carries TRBV7-6 and TRBJ1-4; no definite D call. The clonotype was recovered from a male donor with vitiligo. Sequencing was done on a sample of blood. The CDR3: CASSLVSPAYNEKLFF. The CDR3, as DNA: TGTGCCAGCAGCTTAGTAAGTCCAGCGTATAATGAAAAACTGTTTTTT.